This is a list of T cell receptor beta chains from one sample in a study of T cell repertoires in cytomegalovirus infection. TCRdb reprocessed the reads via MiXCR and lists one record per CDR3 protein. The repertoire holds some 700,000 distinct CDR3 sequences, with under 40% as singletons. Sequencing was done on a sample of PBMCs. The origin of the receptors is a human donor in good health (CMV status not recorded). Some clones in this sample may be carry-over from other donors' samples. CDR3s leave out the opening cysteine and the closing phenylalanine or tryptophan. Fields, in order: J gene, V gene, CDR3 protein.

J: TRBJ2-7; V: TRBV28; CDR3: ASSLSGGAPTGLEQY
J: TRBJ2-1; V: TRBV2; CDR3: ASSRPLSGGTSREQF
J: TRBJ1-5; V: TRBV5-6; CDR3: ASSLTGYRNQPQH
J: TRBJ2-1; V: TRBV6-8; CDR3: ASSYSGTSRRNEQF
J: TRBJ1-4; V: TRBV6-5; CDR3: ASSYSTASNEKLF
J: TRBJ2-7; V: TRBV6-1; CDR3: ASRHRDRTLGQD
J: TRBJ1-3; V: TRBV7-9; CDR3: ASSEGISGNTIY
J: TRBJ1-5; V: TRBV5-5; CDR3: ASSPGQGWGQPQH
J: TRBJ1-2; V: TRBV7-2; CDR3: ASSLDRLNYGYT
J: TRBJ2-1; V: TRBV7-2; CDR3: ASSPYHEQF
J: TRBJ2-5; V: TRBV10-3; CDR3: AIRTSGGTTGCETQY
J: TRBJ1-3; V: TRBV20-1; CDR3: SARDPRQGNTIY
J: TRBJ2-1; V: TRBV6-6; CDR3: ALSSSGSASEQF
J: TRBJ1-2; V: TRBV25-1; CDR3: ASSEADLYGYT
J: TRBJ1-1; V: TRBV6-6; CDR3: ASSYSLGRGRVDTEAF
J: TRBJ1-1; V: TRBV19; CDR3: ASSMTRTEAF
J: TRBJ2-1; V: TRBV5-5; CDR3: ASSPAEERNEQF
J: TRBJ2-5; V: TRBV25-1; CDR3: ASRGQGARETQY
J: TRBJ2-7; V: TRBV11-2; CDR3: ASSLDPGSYEQY
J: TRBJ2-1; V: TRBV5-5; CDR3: ASSLVGGRIYNEQF
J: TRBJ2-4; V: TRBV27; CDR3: ASRVGTDRTKNIQY
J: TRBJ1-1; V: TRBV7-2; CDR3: ASSLSGRGGTEAF